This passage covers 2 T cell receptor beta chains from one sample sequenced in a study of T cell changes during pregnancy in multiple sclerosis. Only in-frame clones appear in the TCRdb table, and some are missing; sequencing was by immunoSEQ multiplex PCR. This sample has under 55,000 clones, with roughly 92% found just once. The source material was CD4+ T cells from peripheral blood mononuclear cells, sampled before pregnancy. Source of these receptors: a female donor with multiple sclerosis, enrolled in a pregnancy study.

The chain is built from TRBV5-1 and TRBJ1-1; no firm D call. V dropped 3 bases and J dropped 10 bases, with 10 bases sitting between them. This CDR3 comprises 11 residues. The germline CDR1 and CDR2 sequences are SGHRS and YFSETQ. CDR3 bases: TGCGCCAGCAGCTCCAACAGTGGAGCTTTCTTT. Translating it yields CASSSNSGAFF.

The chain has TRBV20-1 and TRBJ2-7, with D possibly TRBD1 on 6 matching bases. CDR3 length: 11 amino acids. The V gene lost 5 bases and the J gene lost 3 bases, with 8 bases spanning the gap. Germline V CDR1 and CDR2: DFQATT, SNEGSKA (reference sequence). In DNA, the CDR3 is TGCAGTGCTGCGACAGGCTACGAGCAGTACTTC. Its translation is CSAATGYEQYF.